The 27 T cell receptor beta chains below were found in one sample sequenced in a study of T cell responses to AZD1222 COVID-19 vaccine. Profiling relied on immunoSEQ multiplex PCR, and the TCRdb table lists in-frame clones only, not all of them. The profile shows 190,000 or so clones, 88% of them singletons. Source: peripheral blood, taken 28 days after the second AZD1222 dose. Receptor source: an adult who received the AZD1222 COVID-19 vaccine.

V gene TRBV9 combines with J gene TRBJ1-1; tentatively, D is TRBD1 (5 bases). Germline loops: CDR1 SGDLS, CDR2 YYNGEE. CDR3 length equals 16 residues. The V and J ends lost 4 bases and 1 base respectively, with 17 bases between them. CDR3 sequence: CASSPLGWGRNTEAFF. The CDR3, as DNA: TGTGCCAGCAGCCCTCTGGGGTGGGGCAGGAACACTGAAGCTTTCTTT.

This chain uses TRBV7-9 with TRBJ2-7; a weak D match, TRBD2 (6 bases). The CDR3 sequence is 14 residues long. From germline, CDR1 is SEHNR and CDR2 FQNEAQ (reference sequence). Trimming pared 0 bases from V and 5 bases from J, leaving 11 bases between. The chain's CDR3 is CASSLAGGSHEQYF. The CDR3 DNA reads TGTGCCAGCAGCTTAGCGGGAGGTAGCCACGAGCAGTACTTC.

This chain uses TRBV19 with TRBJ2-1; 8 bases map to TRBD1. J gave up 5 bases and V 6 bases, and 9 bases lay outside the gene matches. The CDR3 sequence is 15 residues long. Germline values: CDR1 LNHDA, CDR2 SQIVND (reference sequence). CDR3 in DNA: TGTGCCAGTAGCCCCGTGGGGACAGGAAACAATGAGCAGTTCTTC. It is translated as CASSPVGTGNNEQFF. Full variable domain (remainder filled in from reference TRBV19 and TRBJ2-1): DGGITQSPKYLFRKEGQNVTLSCEQNLNHDAMYWYRQDPGQGLRLIYYSQIVNDFQKGDIAEGYSVSREKKESFPLTVTSAQKNPTAFYLCASSPVGTGNNEQFFGPGTRLTVL.

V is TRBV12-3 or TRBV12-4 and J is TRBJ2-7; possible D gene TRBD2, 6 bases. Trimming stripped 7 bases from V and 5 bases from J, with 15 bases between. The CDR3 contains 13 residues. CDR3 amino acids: CASNGAGGDEQYF. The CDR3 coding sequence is TGTGCCAGCAACGGGGCCGGGGGTGACGAGCAGTACTTC.

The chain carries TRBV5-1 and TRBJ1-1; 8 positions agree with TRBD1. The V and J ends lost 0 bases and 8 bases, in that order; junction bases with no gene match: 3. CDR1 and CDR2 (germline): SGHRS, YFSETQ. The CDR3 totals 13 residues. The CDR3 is CASSLGTGREAFF. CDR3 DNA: TGCGCCAGCAGCTTGGGGACAGGGCGAGAAGCTTTCTTT.

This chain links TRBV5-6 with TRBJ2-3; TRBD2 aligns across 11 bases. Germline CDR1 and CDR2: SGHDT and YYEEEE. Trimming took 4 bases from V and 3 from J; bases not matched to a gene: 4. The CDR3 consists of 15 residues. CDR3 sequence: CASSPGTSGTDTQYF. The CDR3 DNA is TGTGCCAGCAGCCCCGGGACTAGCGGAACAGATACGCAGTATTTT.

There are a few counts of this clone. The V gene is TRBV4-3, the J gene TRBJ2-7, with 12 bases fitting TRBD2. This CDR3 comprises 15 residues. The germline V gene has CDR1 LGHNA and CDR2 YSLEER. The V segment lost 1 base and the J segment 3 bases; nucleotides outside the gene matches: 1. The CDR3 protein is CASSQGLAGDYEQYF. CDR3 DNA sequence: TGCGCCAGCAGCCAAGGACTAGCGGGAGACTACGAGCAGTACTTC.

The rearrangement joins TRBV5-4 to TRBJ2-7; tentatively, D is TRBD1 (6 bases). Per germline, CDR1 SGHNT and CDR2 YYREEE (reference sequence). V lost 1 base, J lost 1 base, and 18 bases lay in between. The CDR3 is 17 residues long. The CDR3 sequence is CASSLLSGGPKSYEQYF. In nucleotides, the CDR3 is TGTGCCAGCAGCTTGTTGTCTGGGGGCCCGAAGTCCTACGAGCAGTACTTC.

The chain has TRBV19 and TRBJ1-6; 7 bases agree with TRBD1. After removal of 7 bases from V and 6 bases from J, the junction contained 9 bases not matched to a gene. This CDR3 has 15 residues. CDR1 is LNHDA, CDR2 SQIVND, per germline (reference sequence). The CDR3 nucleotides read TGTGCCAGTACCTCGCAGACAGGGCGTAATTCACCCCTCCACTTT. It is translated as CASTSQTGRNSPLHF.

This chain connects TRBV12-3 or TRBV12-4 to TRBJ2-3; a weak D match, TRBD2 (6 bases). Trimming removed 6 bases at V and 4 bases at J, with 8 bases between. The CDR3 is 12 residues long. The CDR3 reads CASRAGSDTQYF. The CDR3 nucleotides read TGTGCCAGCAGGGCGGGGTCAGATACGCAGTATTTT.

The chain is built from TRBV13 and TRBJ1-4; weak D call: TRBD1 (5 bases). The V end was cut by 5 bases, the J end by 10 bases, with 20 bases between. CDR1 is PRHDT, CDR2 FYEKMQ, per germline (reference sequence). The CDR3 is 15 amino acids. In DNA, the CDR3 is TGTGCCAGCAGCCCGAAAGGGGACGGGTGGGGAAAACTGTTTTTT. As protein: CASSPKGDGWGKLFF.

CDR3 amino acids: CASSLRGRNTGELFF. Written as DNA, the CDR3 is TGTGCCAGCAGCTTAAGGGGGCGAAACACCGGGGAGCTGTTTTTT. V usage is TRBV7-3 and J usage is TRBJ2-2, with D perhaps matching TRBD1 (6 bases). V lost 1 base and J lost 2, with 8 bases in between. CDR1 is SGHTA, CDR2 FQGTGA, per germline. The CDR3 loop spans 15 amino acids.

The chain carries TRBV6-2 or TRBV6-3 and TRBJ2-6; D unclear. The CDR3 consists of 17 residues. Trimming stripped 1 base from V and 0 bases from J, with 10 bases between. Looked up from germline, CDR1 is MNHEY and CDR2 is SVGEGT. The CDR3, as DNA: TGTGCCAGCAGTTACTGGGCGTTATCCTCTGGGGCCAACGTCCTGACTTTC. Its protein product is CASSYWALSSGANVLTF.

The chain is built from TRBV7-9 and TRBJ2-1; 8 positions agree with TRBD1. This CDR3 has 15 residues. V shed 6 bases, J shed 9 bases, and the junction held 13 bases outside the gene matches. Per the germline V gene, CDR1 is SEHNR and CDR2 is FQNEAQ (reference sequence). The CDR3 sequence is CASRPDRGQFVEQFF. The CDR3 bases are TGTGCCAGCAGGCCTGACAGGGGCCAGTTCGTTGAGCAGTTCTTC.

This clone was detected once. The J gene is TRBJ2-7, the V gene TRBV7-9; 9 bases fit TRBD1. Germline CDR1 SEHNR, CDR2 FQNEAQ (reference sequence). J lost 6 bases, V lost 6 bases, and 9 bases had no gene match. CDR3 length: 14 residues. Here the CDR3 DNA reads TGTGCCAGCAGTCGAGGACAGGGGCAAGGCGAGCAGTACTTC. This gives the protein CASSRGQGQGEQYF.

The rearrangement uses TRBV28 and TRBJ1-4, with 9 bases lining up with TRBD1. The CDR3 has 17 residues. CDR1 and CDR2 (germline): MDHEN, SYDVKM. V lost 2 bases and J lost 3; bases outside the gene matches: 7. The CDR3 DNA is TGTGCCAGCAGTTTACCGGGACAGGGTGTCGCTAATGAAAAACTGTTTTTT. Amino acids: CASSLPGQGVANEKLFF.

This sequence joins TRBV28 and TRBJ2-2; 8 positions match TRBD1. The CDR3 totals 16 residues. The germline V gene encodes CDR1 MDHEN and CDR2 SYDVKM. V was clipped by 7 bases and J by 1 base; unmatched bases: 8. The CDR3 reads CASTPAGTGNTGELFF. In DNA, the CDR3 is TGTGCCAGCACCCCGGCCGGGACAGGGAACACCGGGGAGCTGTTTTTT.

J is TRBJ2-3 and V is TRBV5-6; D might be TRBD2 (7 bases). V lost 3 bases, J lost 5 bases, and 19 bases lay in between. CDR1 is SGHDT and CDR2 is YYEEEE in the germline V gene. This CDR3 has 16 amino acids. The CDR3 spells CASSSVGSGGVDTQYF. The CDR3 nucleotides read TGTGCCAGCAGCTCCGTCGGGTCGGGGGGCGTAGATACGCAGTATTTT.

In DNA form, the CDR3 reads TGTGCCAGCAGCTCGGGACAGGGAGACACCGGGGAGCTGTTTTTT. Amino acid sequence: CASSSGQGDTGELFF. V is TRBV7-8 and J is TRBJ2-2; 9 nucleotides line up with TRBD1. J gave up 3 bases and V 4 bases, and 3 bases lay outside the gene matches. CDR3 length equals 15 residues. CDR1 and CDR2 from the germline V gene are SGHVS and FQNEAQ. The variable domain in full, with the rest retrieved from reference TRBV7-8 and TRBJ2-2, is GAGVSQSPRYKVAKRGQDVALRCDPISGHVSLFWYQQALGQGPEFLTYFQNEAQLDKSGLPSDRFFAERPEGSVSTLKIQRTQQEDSAVYLCASSSGQGDTGELFFGEGSRLTVL.

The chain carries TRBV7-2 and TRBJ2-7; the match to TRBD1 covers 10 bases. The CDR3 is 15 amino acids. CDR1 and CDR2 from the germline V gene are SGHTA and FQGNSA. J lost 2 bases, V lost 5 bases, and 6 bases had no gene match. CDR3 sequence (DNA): TGTGCCAGCAGCCTTTCCGGGACAGGGGCCTACGAGCAGTACTTC. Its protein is CASSLSGTGAYEQYF.

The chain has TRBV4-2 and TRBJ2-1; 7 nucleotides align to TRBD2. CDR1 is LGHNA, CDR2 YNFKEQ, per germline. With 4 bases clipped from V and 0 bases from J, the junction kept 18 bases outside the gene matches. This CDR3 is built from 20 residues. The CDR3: CASSPLGSLSRGSSYNEQFF. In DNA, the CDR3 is TGTGCCAGCAGCCCATTGGGCTCCCTGTCCCGCGGGAGCTCCTACAATGAGCAGTTCTTC.

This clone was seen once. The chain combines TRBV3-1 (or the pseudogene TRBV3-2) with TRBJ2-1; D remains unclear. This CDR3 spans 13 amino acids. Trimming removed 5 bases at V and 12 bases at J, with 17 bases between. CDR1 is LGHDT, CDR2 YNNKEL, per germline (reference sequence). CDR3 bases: TGTGCCAGCAGCTCCCACAAGTTAGTGATGCAGTTCTTC. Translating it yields CASSSHKLVMQFF.

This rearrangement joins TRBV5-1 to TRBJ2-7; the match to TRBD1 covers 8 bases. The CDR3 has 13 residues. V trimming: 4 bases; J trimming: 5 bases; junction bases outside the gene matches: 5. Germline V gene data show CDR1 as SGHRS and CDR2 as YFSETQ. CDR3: CASSPDRVHEQYF. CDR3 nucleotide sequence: TGCGCCAGCAGCCCGGACAGGGTACACGAGCAGTACTTC.

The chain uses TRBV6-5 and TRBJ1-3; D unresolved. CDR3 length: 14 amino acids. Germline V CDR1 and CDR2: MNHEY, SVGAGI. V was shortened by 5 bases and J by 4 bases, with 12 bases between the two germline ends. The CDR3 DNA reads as TGTGCCAGCAGTCTGCAGTCACTCGGAAACACCATATATTTT. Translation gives CASSLQSLGNTIYF.

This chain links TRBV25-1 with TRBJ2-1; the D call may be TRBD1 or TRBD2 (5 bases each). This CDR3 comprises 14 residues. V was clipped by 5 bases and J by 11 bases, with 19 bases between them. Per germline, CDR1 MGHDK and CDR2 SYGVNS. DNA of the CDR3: TGTGCCAGCAGTAAAGCCGGGACCAATGGAAAGCAGTTCTTC. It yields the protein CASSKAGTNGKQFF.

The CDR3 DNA sequence: TGTGCCAGCAGCATATGGACAGCTAACACCGGGGAGCTGTTTTTT. Translated: CASSIWTANTGELFF. The chain has TRBV7-2 and TRBJ2-2; TRBD1 is a possible D gene (6 bases). Germline V gene sequence: CDR1 SGHTA, CDR2 FQGNSA. Between the trimmed V and J ends, which lost 5 bases and 2 bases, there was a span of 12 bases. The CDR3 totals 15 residues.

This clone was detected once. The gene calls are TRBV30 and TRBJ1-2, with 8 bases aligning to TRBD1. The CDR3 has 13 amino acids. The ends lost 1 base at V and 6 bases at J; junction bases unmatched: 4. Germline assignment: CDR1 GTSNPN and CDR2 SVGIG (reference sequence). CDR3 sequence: CAWSADRGDGYTF. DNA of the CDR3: TGTGCCTGGAGTGCCGACAGGGGAGATGGCTACACCTTC.